These T cell receptor beta chains were read from a single sample in a study of identical twins. TCRdb independently ran MiXCR on the 5' RACE reads; one entry per CDR3 protein. The sample records hundreds of thousands of distinct CDR3 sequences, more than 9% being singletons. This sample was also put to use in a study of yellow fever vaccine responses in identical twins.

Sample: CD8+ T cells sorted from blood. Receptors originate from a woman aged 18-29 years in good health. Each CDR3 is given with its conserved first and last residue. The D gene is left open where the match is weak. Size is stated for part of the rows, as once, few or many counts, or as a class when the clone is expanded.

d_gene,j_gene,v_gene,abundance,CDR3aa,CDR3nt
.,TRBJ2-7,TRBV5-6,.,CASSWSGGAYEQYF,TGTGCCAGCAGCTGGTCCGGAGGGGCCTACGAGCAGTACTTC
.,TRBJ2-2,TRBV27,few,CASSPRPIPMGGELFF,TGTGCCAGCAGTCCAAGACCGATCCCAATGGGCGGGGAGCTGTTTTTT
.,TRBJ1-1,TRBV11-2,many,CASSLVGGFGTEAFF,TGTGCCAGCAGCTTAGTGGGTGGTTTCGGCACTGAAGCTTTCTTT
TRBD2,TRBJ2-5,TRBV11-1,.,CASSGLTWAGGPIVEETQYF,TGTGCCAGCAGCGGTTTGACCTGGGCGGGAGGGCCGATTGTCGAAGAGACCCAGTACTTC
.,TRBJ2-3,TRBV11-3,few,CASRPTSTDTQYF,TGTGCCAGCAGACCGACTAGCACAGATACGCAGTATTTT
.,TRBJ1-2,TRBV20-1,many,CSASPNTQGGIGYTF,TGCAGTGCCAGCCCCAATACACAAGGCGGTATTGGCTACACCTTC
TRBD2,TRBJ2-3,TRBV7-2,many,CASSLGTSGYTDTQYF,TGTGCCAGCAGCTTAGGGACTAGCGGATACACAGATACGCAGTATTTT
.,TRBJ2-2,TRBV25-1,many,CASSLAGAGELFF,TGTGCCAGCTCCCTAGCCGGCGCCGGGGAGCTGTTTTTT
.,TRBJ2-5,TRBV10-2,few,CASKSRGRQETQYF,TGCGCCAGCAAGTCCCGGGGTCGGCAAGAGACCCAGTACTTC
.,TRBJ2-5,TRBV14,.,CASSQPRGAGETQYF,TGTGCCAGCAGCCAGCCCCGGGGGGCCGGAGAGACCCAGTACTTC
.,TRBJ1-5,TRBV6-5,.,CASSYSYTVLGSQPQHF,TGTGCCAGCAGTTACTCGTATACAGTTTTGGGTTCTCAGCCCCAGCATTTT
.,TRBJ2-1,TRBV4-1,few,CASSQELATTYNEQFF,TGCGCCAGCAGCCAAGAGTTGGCGACGACCTACAATGAGCAGTTCTTC
.,TRBJ2-7,TRBV7-8,.,CASTPGLYHSYEQYF,TGTGCCAGCACCCCCGGGCTCTACCACTCCTACGAGCAGTACTTC
TRBD2,TRBJ2-2,TRBV27,few,CASSPGLAVNTGELFF,TGTGCCAGCAGTCCCGGACTAGCGGTGAACACCGGGGAGCTGTTTTTT
.,TRBJ1-4,TRBV7-2,.,CASSLLNEKLFF,TGTGCCAGCAGCTTACTTAATGAAAAACTGTTTTTT
TRBD2,TRBJ2-5,TRBV20-1,.,CSAREGLAGGPLQETQYF,TGCAGTGCTAGAGAAGGGCTAGCGGGAGGGCCTTTACAAGAGACCCAGTACTTC
TRBD1,TRBJ2-7,TRBV4-1,few,CASSRPDRYEQYF,TGCGCCAGCAGCCGACCGGACAGGTACGAGCAGTACTTC
TRBD2,TRBJ2-7,TRBV10-3,few,CAISESSRTSGYEQYF,TGTGCCATCAGTGAGTCGAGTCGGACTAGCGGGTACGAGCAGTACTTC
.,TRBJ1-1,TRBV27,few,CASSLMGGTEAFF,TGTGCCAGCAGTTTGATGGGGGGTACTGAAGCTTTCTTT
TRBD2,TRBJ2-1,TRBV9,few,CASSVSGTNYNEQFF,TGTGCCAGCAGCGTCAGCGGGACTAACTACAATGAGCAGTTCTTC
.,TRBJ2-2,TRBV9,.,CASSVEGLPNTGELFF,TGTGCCAGCAGCGTGGAAGGACTACCGAACACCGGGGAGCTGTTTTTT
TRBD2,TRBJ2-1,TRBV5-1,many,CASSLAGTSGNEQFF,TGCGCCAGCAGCCTTGCCGGGACTAGCGGCAATGAGCAGTTCTTC
.,TRBJ1-2,TRBV7-9,few,CASSLVQEVYGYTF,TGTGCCAGCAGCTTAGTACAGGAAGTCTATGGCTACACCTTC
.,TRBJ2-7,TRBV20-1,.,CSARQGPNGRYEQYF,TGCAGTGCTAGACAGGGACCCAACGGCCGCTACGAGCAGTACTTC